One and the same sample provided the 6 T cell receptor beta chains below, sequenced in a study of vaccination effects on CD4 cells after COVID-19. Ahead of sequencing, the ViraFEST assay grew antigen-specific CD4+ T cells using viral peptide pools. Following culture for about ten days, CD4+ T cells were isolated. The study found no prior SARS-CoV-2 infection in the vaccine recipients, who tested negative for nucleocapsid antibodies. Assay: immunoSEQ multiplex PCR; the TCRdb copy retains only in-frame clones and omits some. The sample holds around 68,000 clones, about 80% seen once. These receptors have no known antigen. The sequencing used CD4+ T cells from PBMCs cultured with SARS-CoV-2 spike peptides, collected before COVID-19 vaccination. The receptors originated from a human donor who received a COVID-19 vaccine.

The rearrangement uses TRBV30 and TRBJ1-6; possibly TRBD1 for D (5 bases). V was shortened by 3 bases and J by 7 bases, with 13 bases between the two germline ends. This CDR3 region has 14 residues. Germline values: CDR1 GTSNPN, CDR2 SVGIG (reference sequence). CDR3 in DNA: TGTGCCTGGAGCGCTTCAGGGCGGAATTCACCCCTCCACTTT. Translation: CAWSASGRNSPLHF.

The rearrangement uses TRBV29-1 and TRBJ1-1; no clear D. The V gene's germline CDR1 is SQVTM and CDR2 ANQGSEA. The CDR3 extends over 12 amino acids. Trimming took off 3 bases at V and 2 bases at J, with 7 bases between the two ends. The CDR3 loop is CSVDMGNTEAFF. In nucleotides, the CDR3 is TGCAGCGTTGACATGGGAAACACTGAAGCTTTCTTT.

The chain employs TRBV5-1 and TRBJ1-2; D is unclear. The germline gives CDR1 SGHRS, CDR2 YFSETQ. Trimming took 1 base from V and 6 from J, leaving 16 bases between them. The CDR3 runs to 15 residues. CDR3 in DNA: TGCGCCAGCAGCTTGAATTTTGGCAGGTCCAATGGCTACACCTTC. This translates into CASSLNFGRSNGYTF.

The chain combines TRBV18 with TRBJ2-3; TRBD2 matches 8 bases. The V segment lost 4 bases and the J segment 0 bases; nucleotides outside the gene matches: 3. Germline assignment: CDR1 KGHSH and CDR2 LQKENI. CDR3 length: 15 residues. CDR3 protein: CASSLGRASTDTQYF. The DNA of the CDR3 is TGTGCCAGCTCACTCGGGAGGGCTAGCACAGATACGCAGTATTTT.

This rearrangement joins TRBV7-3 to TRBJ2-1, with 11 nucleotides matching TRBD2. CDR3 size: 16 residues. The V gene's germline CDR1 is SGHTA and CDR2 FQGTGA. The V segment lost 5 bases and the J segment 0 bases; nucleotides outside the gene matches: 3. The CDR3 region is CASSPSGGSSYNEQFF. As DNA, the CDR3 is TGTGCCAGCAGCCCTAGCGGGGGGAGCTCCTACAATGAGCAGTTCTTC.

Points on this clone: The sample carries other DNA sequences with the same CDR3. The chain recombines TRBV18 with TRBJ1-1; maybe TRBD1 (5 bases). Trimming shortened V by 3 bases and J by 5 bases, and 13 bases separated the two germline ends. The CDR3 sequence is 14 residues long. Germline V CDR1 and CDR2: KGHSH, LQKENI. The CDR3, as DNA: TGTGCCAGCTCACCCAATAGGGGTGGAACTGAAGCTTTCTTT. Residues: CASSPNRGGTEAFF.